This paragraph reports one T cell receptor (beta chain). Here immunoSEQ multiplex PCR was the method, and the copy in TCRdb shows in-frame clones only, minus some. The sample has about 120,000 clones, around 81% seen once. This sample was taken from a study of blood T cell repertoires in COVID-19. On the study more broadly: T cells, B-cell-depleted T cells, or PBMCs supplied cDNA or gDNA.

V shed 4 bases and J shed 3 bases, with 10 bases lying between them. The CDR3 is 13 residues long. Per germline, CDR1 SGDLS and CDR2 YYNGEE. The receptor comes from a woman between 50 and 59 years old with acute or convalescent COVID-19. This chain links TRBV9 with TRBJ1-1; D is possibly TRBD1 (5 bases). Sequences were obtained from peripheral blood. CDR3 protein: CASSLGGDTEAFF. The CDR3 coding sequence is TGTGCCAGCAGCCTCGGGGGTGACACTGAAGCTTTCTTT.